This record looks at one T cell receptor beta chain sequence and its context. The sample belongs to a study of blood T cell repertoires in COVID-19. At the level of the study: T cells, B-cell-depleted T cells, or PBMCs supplied cDNA or gDNA.

In the authors' methods: Estimates of nucleated cell counts were drawn from the amplification of reference gene primers. Produced via immunoSEQ multiplex PCR; TCRdb's table is partial and in-frame only. The V and J calls and clone size are taken from that table; D and trimming were inferred from the DNA. The sample carries about 73,000 clones, approximately 82% recorded once. CDR3 length equals 16 residues. Sequenced input: peripheral blood. The J gene is TRBJ1-2, the V gene TRBV21-1; TRBD1, the table's D call, was not compared with the DNA. TRBV21-1 is a pseudogene segment. This clonotype was sampled from a man aged 45 to 65 with active COVID-19. CDR3 sequence (DNA): TGTGCCAGCAGCAAAGATAACAGGGAGAACGACTATGGCTACACCTTC. It encodes CASSKDNRENDYGYTF.